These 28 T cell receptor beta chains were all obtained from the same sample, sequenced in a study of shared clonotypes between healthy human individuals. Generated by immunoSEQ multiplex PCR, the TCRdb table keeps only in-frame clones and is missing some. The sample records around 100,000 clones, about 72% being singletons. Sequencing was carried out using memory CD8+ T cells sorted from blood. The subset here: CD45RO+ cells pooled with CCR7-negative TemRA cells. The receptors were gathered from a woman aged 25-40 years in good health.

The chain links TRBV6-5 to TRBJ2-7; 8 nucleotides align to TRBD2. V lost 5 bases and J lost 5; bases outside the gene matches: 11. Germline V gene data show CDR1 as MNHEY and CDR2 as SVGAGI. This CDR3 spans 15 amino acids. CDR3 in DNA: TGTGCCAGCAGTGGTCGAGCGGGGGCTAACGACGAGCAGTACTTC. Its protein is CASSGRAGANDEQYF.

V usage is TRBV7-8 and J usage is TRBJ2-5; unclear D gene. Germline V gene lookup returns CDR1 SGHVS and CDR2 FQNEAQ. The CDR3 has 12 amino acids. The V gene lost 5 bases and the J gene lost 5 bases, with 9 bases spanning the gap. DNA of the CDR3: TGTGCCAGCAGCCGATCTGGGGAGACCCAGTACTTC. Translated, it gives CASSRSGETQYF.

CDR3 in DNA: TGTGCCAGCACCGGGACTAGCGGACTCTACGAGCAGTACTTC. This encodes CASTGTSGLYEQYF. This sequence joins TRBV6-5 and TRBJ2-7; 11 nucleotides match TRBD2. The length of the CDR3 is 14 residues. V lost 7 bases, J lost 3 bases, and 5 bases stayed unmatched. Germline CDR1 MNHEY, CDR2 SVGAGI.

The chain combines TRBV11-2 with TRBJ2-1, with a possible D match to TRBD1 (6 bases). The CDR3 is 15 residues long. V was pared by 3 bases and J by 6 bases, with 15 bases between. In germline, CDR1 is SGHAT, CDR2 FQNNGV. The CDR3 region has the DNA TGTGCCAGCAGCTTTCACAGGGAGTTTGGCAATGAGCAGTTCTTC. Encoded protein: CASSFHREFGNEQFF.

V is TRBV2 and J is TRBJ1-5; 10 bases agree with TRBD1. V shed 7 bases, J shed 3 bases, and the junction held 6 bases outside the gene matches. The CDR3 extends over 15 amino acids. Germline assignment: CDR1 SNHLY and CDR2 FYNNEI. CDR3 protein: CASKRQGADNQPQHF. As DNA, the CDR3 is TGTGCCAGCAAACGACAGGGGGCGGACAATCAGCCCCAGCATTTT.

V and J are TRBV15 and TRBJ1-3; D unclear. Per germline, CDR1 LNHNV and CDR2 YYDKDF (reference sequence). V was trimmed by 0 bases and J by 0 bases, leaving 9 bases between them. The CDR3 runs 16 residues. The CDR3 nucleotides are TGTGCCACCAGCAGAGATGCGGGCGTCTCTGGAAACACCATATATTTT. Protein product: CATSRDAGVSGNTIYF.

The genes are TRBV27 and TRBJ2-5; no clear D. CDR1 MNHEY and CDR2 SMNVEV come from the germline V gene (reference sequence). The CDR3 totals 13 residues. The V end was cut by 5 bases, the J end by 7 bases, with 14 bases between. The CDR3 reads CASSPHPPGTQYF. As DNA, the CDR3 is TGTGCCAGCAGTCCGCACCCGCCGGGGACCCAGTACTTC.

CDR3 amino acids: CASGKWTGMDYEQYF. The CDR3 DNA is TGTGCCAGCGGGAAATGGACAGGGATGGACTACGAGCAGTACTTC. This rearrangement joins TRBV27 to TRBJ2-7; 8 bases match TRBD1. After removal of 8 bases from V and 3 bases from J, the junction contained 12 bases not matched to a gene. The germline gives CDR1 MNHEY, CDR2 SMNVEV (reference sequence). This CDR3 comprises 15 residues.

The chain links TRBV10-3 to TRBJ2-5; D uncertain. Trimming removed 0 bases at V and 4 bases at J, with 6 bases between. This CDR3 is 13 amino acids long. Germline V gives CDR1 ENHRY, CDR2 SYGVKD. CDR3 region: CAISESTGETQYF. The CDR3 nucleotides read TGTGCCATCAGTGAGTCCACGGGAGAGACCCAGTACTTC.

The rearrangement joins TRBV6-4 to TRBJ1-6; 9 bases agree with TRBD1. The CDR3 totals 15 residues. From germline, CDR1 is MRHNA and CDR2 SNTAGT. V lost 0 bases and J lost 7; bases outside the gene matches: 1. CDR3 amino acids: CASSDSTGGNSPLHF. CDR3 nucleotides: TGTGCCAGCAGTGACTCAACAGGGGGCAATTCACCCCTCCACTTT.

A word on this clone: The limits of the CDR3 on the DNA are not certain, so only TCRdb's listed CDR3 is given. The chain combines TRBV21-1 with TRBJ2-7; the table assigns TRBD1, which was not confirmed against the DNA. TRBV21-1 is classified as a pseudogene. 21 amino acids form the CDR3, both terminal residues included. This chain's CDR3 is CASSKVAPGSGYRDRGAEQYF.

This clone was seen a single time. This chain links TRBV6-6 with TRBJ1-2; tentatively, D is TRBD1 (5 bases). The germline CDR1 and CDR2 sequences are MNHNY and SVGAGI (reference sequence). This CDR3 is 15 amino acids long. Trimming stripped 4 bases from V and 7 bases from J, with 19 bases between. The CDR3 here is CASSSLGQGAGGYTF. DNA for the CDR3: TGTGCCAGCAGTTCGTTGGGTCAAGGGGCAGGTGGCTACACCTTC.

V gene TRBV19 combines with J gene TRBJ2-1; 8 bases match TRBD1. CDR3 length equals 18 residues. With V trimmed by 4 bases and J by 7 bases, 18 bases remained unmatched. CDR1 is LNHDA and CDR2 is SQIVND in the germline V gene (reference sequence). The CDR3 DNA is TGTGCCAGTAGTACTTCATACCCAGGGGGCATATATGGGAATGAGCAGTTCTTC. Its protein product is CASSTSYPGGIYGNEQFF. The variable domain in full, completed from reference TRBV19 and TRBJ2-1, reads DGGITQSPKYLFRKEGQNVTLSCEQNLNHDAMYWYRQDPGQGLRLIYYSQIVNDFQKGDIAEGYSVSREKKESFPLTVTSAQKNPTAFYLCASSTSYPGGIYGNEQFFGPGTRLTVL.

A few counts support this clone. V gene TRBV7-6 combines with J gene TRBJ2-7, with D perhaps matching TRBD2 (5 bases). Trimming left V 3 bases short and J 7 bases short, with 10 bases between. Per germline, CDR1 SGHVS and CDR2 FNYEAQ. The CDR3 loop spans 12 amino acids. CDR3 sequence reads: CASSFGGREQYF. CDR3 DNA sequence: TGTGCCAGCAGCTTTGGAGGAAGGGAGCAGTACTTC.

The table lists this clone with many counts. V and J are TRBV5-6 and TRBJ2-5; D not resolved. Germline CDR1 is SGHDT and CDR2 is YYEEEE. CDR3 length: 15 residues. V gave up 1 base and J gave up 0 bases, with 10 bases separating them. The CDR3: CASSLKSSYQETQYF. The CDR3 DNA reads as TGTGCCAGCAGCTTGAAGTCCAGCTACCAAGAGACCCAGTACTTC.

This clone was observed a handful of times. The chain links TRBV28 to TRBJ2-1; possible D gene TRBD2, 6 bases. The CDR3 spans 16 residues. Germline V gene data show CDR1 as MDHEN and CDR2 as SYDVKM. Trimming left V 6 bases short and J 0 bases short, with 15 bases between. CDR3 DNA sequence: TGTGCCAGCAGCCCGGGAGACCCTGGCTCCTACAATGAGCAGTTCTTC. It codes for CASSPGDPGSYNEQFF. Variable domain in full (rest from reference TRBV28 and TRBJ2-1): DVKVTQSSRYLVKRTGEKVFLECVQDMDHENMFWYRQDPGLGLRLIYFSYDVKMKEKGDIPEGYSVSREKKERFSLILESASTNQTSMYLCASSPGDPGSYNEQFFGPGTRLTVL.

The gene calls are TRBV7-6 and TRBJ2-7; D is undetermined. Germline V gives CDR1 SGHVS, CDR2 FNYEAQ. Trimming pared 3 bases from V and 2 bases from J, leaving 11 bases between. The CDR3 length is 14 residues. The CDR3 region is CASSFTTPPYEQYF. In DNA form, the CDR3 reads TGTGCCAGCAGCTTTACGACACCCCCCTACGAGCAGTACTTC.

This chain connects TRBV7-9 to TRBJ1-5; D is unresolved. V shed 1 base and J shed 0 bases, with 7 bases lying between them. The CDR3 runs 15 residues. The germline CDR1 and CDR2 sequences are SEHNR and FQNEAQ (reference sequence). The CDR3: CASSLGQHSNQPQHF. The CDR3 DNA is TGTGCCAGCAGCTTAGGTCAGCATAGCAATCAGCCCCAGCATTTT.

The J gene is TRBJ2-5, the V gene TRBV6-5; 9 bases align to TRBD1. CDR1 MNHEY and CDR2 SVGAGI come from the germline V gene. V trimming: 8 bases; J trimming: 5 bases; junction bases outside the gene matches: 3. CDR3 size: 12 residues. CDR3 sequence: CASGQGPETQYF. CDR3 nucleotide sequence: TGTGCCAGCGGACAGGGGCCTGAGACCCAGTACTTC.

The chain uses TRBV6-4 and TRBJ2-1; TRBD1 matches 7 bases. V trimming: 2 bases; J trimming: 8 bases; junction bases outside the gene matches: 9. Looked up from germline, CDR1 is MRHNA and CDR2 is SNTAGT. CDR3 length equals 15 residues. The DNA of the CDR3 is TGTGCCAGCAGTGACGGAAAGGGGGCGGCCGATGAGCAGTTCTTC. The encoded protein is CASSDGKGAADEQFF.

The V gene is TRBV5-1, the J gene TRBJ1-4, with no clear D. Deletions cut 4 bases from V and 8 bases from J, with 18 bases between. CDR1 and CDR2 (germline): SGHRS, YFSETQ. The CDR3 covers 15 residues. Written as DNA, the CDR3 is TGCGCCAGCAGCGGAACAGTGGGAGGAAGCGAAAAACTGTTTTTT. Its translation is CASSGTVGGSEKLFF.

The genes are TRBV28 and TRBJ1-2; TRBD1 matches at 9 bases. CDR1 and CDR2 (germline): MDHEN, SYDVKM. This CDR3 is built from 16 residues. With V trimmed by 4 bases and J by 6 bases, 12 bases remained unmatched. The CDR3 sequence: CASSSPRDRVLDGYTF. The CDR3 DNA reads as TGTGCCAGCAGTTCCCCGAGGGACAGGGTTTTGGATGGCTACACCTTC.

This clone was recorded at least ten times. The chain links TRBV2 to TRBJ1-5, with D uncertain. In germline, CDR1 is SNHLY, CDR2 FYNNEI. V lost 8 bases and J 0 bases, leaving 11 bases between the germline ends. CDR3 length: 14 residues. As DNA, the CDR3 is TGTGCCAGCGGGTTGGGTTATAGCAATCAGCCCCAGCATTTT. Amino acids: CASGLGYSNQPQHF.

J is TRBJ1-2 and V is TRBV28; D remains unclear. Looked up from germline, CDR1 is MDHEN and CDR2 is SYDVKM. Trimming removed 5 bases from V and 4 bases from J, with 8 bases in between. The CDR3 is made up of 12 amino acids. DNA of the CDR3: TGTGCCAGCAGTGCCACAACCTATGGCTACACCTTC. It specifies CASSATTYGYTF.

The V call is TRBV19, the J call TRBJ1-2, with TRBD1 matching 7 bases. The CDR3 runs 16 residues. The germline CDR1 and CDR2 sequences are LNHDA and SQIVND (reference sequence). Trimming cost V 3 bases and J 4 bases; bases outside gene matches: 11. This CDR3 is CASSIYFLGDSYGYTF. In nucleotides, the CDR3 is TGTGCCAGTAGTATTTATTTTCTAGGGGACAGCTATGGCTACACCTTC.

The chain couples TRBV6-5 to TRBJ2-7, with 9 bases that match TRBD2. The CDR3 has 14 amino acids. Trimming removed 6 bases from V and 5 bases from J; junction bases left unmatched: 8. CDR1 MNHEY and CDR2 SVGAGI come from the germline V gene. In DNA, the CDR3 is TGTGCCAGCAGCCTTGAGGCGGGAGGGAACGAGCAGTACTTC. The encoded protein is CASSLEAGGNEQYF.

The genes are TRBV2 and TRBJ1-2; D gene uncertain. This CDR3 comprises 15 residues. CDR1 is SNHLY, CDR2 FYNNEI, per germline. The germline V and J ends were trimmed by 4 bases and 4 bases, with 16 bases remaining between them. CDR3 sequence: CASSGDPVLSYGYTF. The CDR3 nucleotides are TGTGCCAGCAGTGGTGATCCCGTTCTAAGCTATGGCTACACCTTC. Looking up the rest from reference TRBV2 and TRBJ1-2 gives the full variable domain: EPEVTQTPSHQVTQMGQEVILRCVPISNHLYFYWYRQILGQKVEFLVSFYNNEISEKSEIFDDQFSVERPDGSNFTLKIRSTKLEDSAMYFCASSGDPVLSYGYTFGSGTRLTVV.

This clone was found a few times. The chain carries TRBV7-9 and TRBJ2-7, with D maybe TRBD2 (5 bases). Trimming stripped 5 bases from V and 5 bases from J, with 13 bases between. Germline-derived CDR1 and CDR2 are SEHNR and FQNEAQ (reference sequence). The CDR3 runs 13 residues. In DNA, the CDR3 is TGTGCCAGCAGCGAATCCGGGGTCGACGAGCAGTACTTC. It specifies CASSESGVDEQYF.